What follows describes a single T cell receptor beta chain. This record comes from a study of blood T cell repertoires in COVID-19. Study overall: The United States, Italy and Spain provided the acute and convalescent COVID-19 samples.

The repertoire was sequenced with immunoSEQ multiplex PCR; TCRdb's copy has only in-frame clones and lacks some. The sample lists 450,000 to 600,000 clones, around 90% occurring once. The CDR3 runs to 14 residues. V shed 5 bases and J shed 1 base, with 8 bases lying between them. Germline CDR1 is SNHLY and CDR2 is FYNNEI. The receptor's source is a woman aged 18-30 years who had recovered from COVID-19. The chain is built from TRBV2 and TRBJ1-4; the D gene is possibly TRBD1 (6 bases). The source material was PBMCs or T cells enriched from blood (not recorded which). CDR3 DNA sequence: TGTGCCAGCAGTCTGGACAGAACTAATGAAAAACTGTTTTTT. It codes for CASSLDRTNEKLFF. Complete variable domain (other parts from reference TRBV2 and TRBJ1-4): EPEVTQTPSHQVTQMGQEVILRCVPISNHLYFYWYRQILGQKVEFLVSFYNNEISEKSEIFDDQFSVERPDGSNFTLKIRSTKLEDSAMYFCASSLDRTNEKLFFGSGTQLSVL.